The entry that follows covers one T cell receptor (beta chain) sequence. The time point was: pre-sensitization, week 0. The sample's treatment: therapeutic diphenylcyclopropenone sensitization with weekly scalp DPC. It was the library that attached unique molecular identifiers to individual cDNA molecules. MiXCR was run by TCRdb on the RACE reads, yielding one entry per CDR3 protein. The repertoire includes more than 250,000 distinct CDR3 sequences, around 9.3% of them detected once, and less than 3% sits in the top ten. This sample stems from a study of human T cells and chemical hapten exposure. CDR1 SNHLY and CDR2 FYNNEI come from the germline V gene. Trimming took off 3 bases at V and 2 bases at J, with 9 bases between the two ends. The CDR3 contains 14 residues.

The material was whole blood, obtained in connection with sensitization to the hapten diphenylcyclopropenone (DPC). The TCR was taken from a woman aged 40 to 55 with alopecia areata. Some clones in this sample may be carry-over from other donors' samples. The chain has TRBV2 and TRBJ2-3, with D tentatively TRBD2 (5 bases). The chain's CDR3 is CASSDQEATDTQYF. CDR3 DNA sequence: TGTGCCAGCAGTGACCAGGAGGCCACAGATACGCAGTATTTT.